This TCR beta chain was observed in a study of cytomegalovirus exposure and HLA in healthy donors. As for the study in general: The use of the same platform for the roughly 120 validation repertoires and the 666 first-cohort repertoires was reported by a later analysis. Study-wide findings and caveats: Cytomegalovirus status was reportedly diagnosed by the classifier with high specificity and sensitivity. Some public TCRs appeared in many individuals, while most sequences were rare.

Trimming took 0 bases from V and 7 from J, leaving 7 bases between them. Germline V gene lookup returns CDR1 MNHNS and CDR2 SASEGT. This CDR3 region has 13 residues. Notes on this clone: What it recognizes is unknown.

The donors were part of the validation cohort, which consisted of over a hundred subjects and was separate from the first cohort of 666 subjects. Method: immunoSEQ multiplex PCR; TCRdb's copy keeps in-frame clones and lacks some. The sample comprises more than 300,000 clones, more than 80% of which are singletons, and over 0.8% rests with the top ten. The receptor's source is a woman younger than 35 in good health and CMV-seronegative. V is TRBV6-1 and J is TRBJ1-3, with D hard to call. The sample taken for sequencing was PBMCs. The CDR3 protein is CASSEASVNTIYF. CDR3 DNA sequence: TGTGCCAGCAGTGAAGCGTCAGTTAACACCATATATTTT.